A selection of T cell receptor beta chains follows, all from one sample in a study of OX40 agonist ivuxolimab in advanced cancers. The assay was immunoSEQ multiplex PCR, and TCRdb's table has in-frame clones only and misses some. Counted here are around 90,000 clones, about 90% occurring once; the ten biggest clones make up 6.5% to 8.5%. The source material was CD4+ or CD8+ T cells sorted from blood, sampled in a trial of the OX40 agonist ivuxolimab. These receptors were obtained from an adult with an advanced solid tumor such as melanoma, head and neck, liver or kidney cancer. The CDR3 runs from the conserved cysteine through the conserved F or W. A D gene is named only where the DNA matches it firmly.

CDR3 DNA: TGTGCCAGCAGCGTCGGGACAGGGGGCCCCTACGAGCAGTACTTC
CDR3 protein: CASSVGTGGPYEQYF
J gene: TRBJ2-7
D gene: TRBD1
V gene: TRBV9

CDR3 DNA: TGTGCCAGTAGCAGAGTGGGCAATCAGCCCCAGCATTTT
CDR3 protein: CASSRVGNQPQHF
J gene: TRBJ1-5
D gene: .
V gene: TRBV19

CDR3 DNA: TGTGCCAGCAGCGTCACGGTAGCGGGATTTTTCAATGAGCAGTTCTTC
CDR3 protein: CASSVTVAGFFNEQFF
J gene: TRBJ2-1
D gene: TRBD2
V gene: TRBV9

CDR3 DNA: TGTGCCAGCAGTTTGGGACGGAGCAATCAGCCCCAGCATTTT
CDR3 protein: CASSLGRSNQPQHF
J gene: TRBJ1-5
D gene: .
V gene: TRBV27

CDR3 DNA: TGTGCCAGCAGGGACAGGGAAGAAAAACTGTTTTTT
CDR3 protein: CASRDREEKLFF
J gene: TRBJ1-4
D gene: TRBD1
V gene: TRBV6-5

CDR3 DNA: TGTGCCAGCAGCTTAGAAGGGACAGACCACTATGGCTACACCTTC
CDR3 protein: CASSLEGTDHYGYTF
J gene: TRBJ1-2
D gene: TRBD1
V gene: TRBV7-9

CDR3 DNA: TGTGCCAGCAGTTCTCTGGACGAGCAGTACTTC
CDR3 protein: CASSSLDEQYF
J gene: TRBJ2-7
D gene: .
V gene: TRBV7-9

CDR3 DNA: TGTGCCAGTAGTTTTCTTTTGACTCCTACCTACGAGCAGTACTTC
CDR3 protein: CASSFLLTPTYEQYF
J gene: TRBJ2-7
D gene: .
V gene: TRBV19

CDR3 DNA: TGTGCCAGCAGCTTTTCCGGAGGGGCCTACGAGCAGTACTTC
CDR3 protein: CASSFSGGAYEQYF
J gene: TRBJ2-7
D gene: .
V gene: TRBV9

CDR3 DNA: TGCGCCAGCAGCTTCCTCCCGGCGGGAGGACACCAAGAGACCCAGTACTTC
CDR3 protein: CASSFLPAGGHQETQYF
J gene: TRBJ2-5
D gene: TRBD2
V gene: TRBV5-1

CDR3 DNA: TGTGCCAGCAGTTACTCGGGCAGGGACGCTTCCTACGAGCAGTACTTC
CDR3 protein: CASSYSGRDASYEQYF
J gene: TRBJ2-7
D gene: .
V gene: TRBV6-6

CDR3 DNA: TGTGCCAGCAGCCCCCAGCCCGTAGCGGTTAGCACAGATACGCAGTATTTT
CDR3 protein: CASSPQPVAVSTDTQYF
J gene: TRBJ2-3
D gene: .
V gene: TRBV7-3

CDR3 DNA: TGCAGCGTTGACCCCAGCCAAGAGACCCAGTACTTC
CDR3 protein: CSVDPSQETQYF
J gene: TRBJ2-5
D gene: .
V gene: TRBV29-1

CDR3 DNA: TGCGCCAGCAGCCAAGGTAGCCCAAGCACAGATACGCAGTATTTT
CDR3 protein: CASSQGSPSTDTQYF
J gene: TRBJ2-3
D gene: .
V gene: TRBV4-1

CDR3 DNA: TGTGCCAGCAGCTTAGGTAGGGGCGGCGAGCAGTACTTC
CDR3 protein: CASSLGRGGEQYF
J gene: TRBJ2-7
D gene: .
V gene: TRBV7-9

CDR3 DNA: TGTGCCACCAGCAGAGTAGCGTTCTCCACCGGGGAGCTGTTTTTT
CDR3 protein: CATSRVAFSTGELFF
J gene: TRBJ2-2
D gene: .
V gene: TRBV15

CDR3 DNA: TGTGCCAGCAGCTTAGGCCCCTACGGCAGGGACAAGGGCTATGGCTACACCTTC
CDR3 protein: CASSLGPYGRDKGYGYTF
J gene: TRBJ1-2
D gene: .
V gene: TRBV11-2

CDR3 DNA: TGTGCCAGTCAGGGAGGAGAAAAACTGTTTTTT
CDR3 protein: CASQGGEKLFF
J gene: TRBJ1-4
D gene: .
V gene: TRBV6-1

CDR3 DNA: TGTGCCACCAGCGTCTCGACCGGGGAGGCTTTCTTT
CDR3 protein: CATSVSTGEAFF
J gene: TRBJ1-1
D gene: .
V gene: TRBV15

CDR3 DNA: TGTGCCAGCAGCCTAATATCAGGGGGTGTGATGAACACTGAAGCTTTCTTT
CDR3 protein: CASSLISGGVMNTEAFF
J gene: TRBJ1-1
D gene: TRBD1
V gene: TRBV4-2

CDR3 DNA: TGCGCCAGCAGTGATAGGACCGGGAATGAGCAGTTCTTC
CDR3 protein: CASSDRTGNEQFF
J gene: TRBJ2-1
D gene: .
V gene: TRBV10-1

CDR3 DNA: TGTGCCTGGAGTGTTCAGGGGGCAGGCAATCAGCCCCAGCATTTT
CDR3 protein: CAWSVQGAGNQPQHF
J gene: TRBJ1-5
D gene: TRBD1
V gene: TRBV30

CDR3 DNA: TGTGCCAGCAGTCCCTTACTAGCAGGCAATGAGCAGTTCTTC
CDR3 protein: CASSPLLAGNEQFF
J gene: TRBJ2-1
D gene: .
V gene: TRBV28

CDR3 DNA: TGTGCCAGCAGCTTATCTTGGGGGACTGAAGCTTTCTTT
CDR3 protein: CASSLSWGTEAFF
J gene: TRBJ1-1
D gene: .
V gene: TRBV7-3

CDR3 DNA: TGTGCCAGCAGTTTAGGACAGCTCATGAACACTGAAGCTTTCTTT
CDR3 protein: CASSLGQLMNTEAFF
J gene: TRBJ1-1
D gene: .
V gene: TRBV28

CDR3 DNA: TGTGCCATCAGTGAGGTCACAGGGGAGGATCAGCCCCAGCATTTT
CDR3 protein: CAISEVTGEDQPQHF
J gene: TRBJ1-5
D gene: TRBD1
V gene: TRBV10-3

CDR3 DNA: TGCAGCGTTGAAACTCCCGGGACAGACTATGGCTACACCTTC
CDR3 protein: CSVETPGTDYGYTF
J gene: TRBJ1-2
D gene: TRBD1
V gene: TRBV29-1

CDR3 DNA: TGTGCCAGCAGGTCCGGACAGCACTATGGCTACACCTTC
CDR3 protein: CASRSGQHYGYTF
J gene: TRBJ1-2
D gene: .
V gene: TRBV2

CDR3 DNA: TGCGCCAGCAGCTCCAGGACTAGCGGGAGCCAATGGGACAATGAGCAGTTCTTC
CDR3 protein: CASSSRTSGSQWDNEQFF
J gene: TRBJ2-1
D gene: TRBD2
V gene: TRBV5-1

CDR3 DNA: TGTGCCAGCTCACCCCCGACAGGGTTCACTAGCACAGATACGCAGTATTTT
CDR3 protein: CASSPPTGFTSTDTQYF
J gene: TRBJ2-3
D gene: TRBD1
V gene: TRBV18

CDR3 DNA: TGTGCCAGCAGTAGGGGGACTGAAGCTTTCTTT
CDR3 protein: CASSRGTEAFF
J gene: TRBJ1-1
D gene: .
V gene: TRBV6-5

CDR3 DNA: TGTGCCAGCAGCCATCGGCAGGGAGGGCGCACAGATACGCAGTATTTT
CDR3 protein: CASSHRQGGRTDTQYF
J gene: TRBJ2-3
D gene: TRBD2
V gene: TRBV14

CDR3 DNA: TGTGCCAGCAGCTCTGGACAGCCCAATCAGCCCCAGCATTTT
CDR3 protein: CASSSGQPNQPQHF
J gene: TRBJ1-5
D gene: .
V gene: TRBV11-1

CDR3 DNA: TGTGCCAGTAGTACAGGCTTCAGGGGCTACACCTTC
CDR3 protein: CASSTGFRGYTF
J gene: TRBJ1-2
D gene: .
V gene: TRBV19

CDR3 DNA: TGTGCCTGGAGCGGGAGTACAGATACGCAGTATTTT
CDR3 protein: CAWSGSTDTQYF
J gene: TRBJ2-3
D gene: .
V gene: TRBV30

CDR3 DNA: TGCACCAAGAAGGGGGGGGAGGCACAAGAGACCCAGTACTTC
CDR3 protein: CTKKGGEAQETQYF
J gene: TRBJ2-5
D gene: .
V gene: TRBV29-1